Presented here are 14 T cell receptor beta chains from one specimen sequenced in a study of blood T cell repertoires in COVID-19. The method was immunoSEQ multiplex PCR; TCRdb's version includes in-frame clones alone and lacks a portion of them. Here the sample spans about 180,000 clones, about 90% being singletons. Sequencing was performed on peripheral blood. These receptors were collected from a man between 65 and 85 years old with active or convalescent COVID-19.

The rearrangement joins TRBV9 to TRBJ2-7, with TRBD1 matching 11 bases. CDR1 and CDR2 (germline): SGDLS, YYNGEE. The CDR3 has 16 amino acids. Unmatched junction bases numbered 11, after V lost 4 bases and J lost 5 bases. The CDR3 region is CASSSTLGTGGHEQYF. The CDR3 bases are TGTGCCAGCAGCTCCACCCTGGGGACAGGGGGACACGAGCAGTACTTC.

This clone was recorded only once. V is TRBV13 and J is TRBJ1-1; D possibly corresponds to TRBD1 (5 bases). Germline CDR1 is PRHDT and CDR2 is FYEKMQ (reference sequence). V gave up 3 bases and J gave up 1 base, with 12 bases separating them. The CDR3 consists of 15 residues. The CDR3: CASSLGGGRNTEAFF. The CDR3 DNA sequence: TGTGCCAGCAGCTTGGGGGGTGGGAGGAACACTGAAGCTTTCTTT. Filled out from reference TRBV13 and TRBJ1-1, the complete variable domain reads AAGVIQSPRHLIKEKRETATLKCYPIPRHDTVYWYQQGPGQDPQFLISFYEKMQSDKGSIPDRFSAQQFSDYHSELNMSSLELGDSALYFCASSLGGGRNTEAFFGQGTRLTVV.

The rearrangement links TRBV28 to TRBJ1-1; 9 bases map to TRBD1. This CDR3 spans 15 amino acids. V was clipped by 6 bases and J by 6 bases; unmatched bases: 11. The germline V gene has CDR1 MDHEN and CDR2 SYDVKM. This chain's CDR3 is CASSLGTGRGPEAFF. The CDR3, as DNA: TGTGCCAGCAGCCTCGGGACAGGGCGAGGGCCTGAAGCTTTCTTT.

V usage is TRBV14 and J usage is TRBJ1-3; D ambiguous. The length of the CDR3 is 16 residues. The V end lost 4 bases, the J end lost 0 bases, and 13 bases lay between the germline ends. Looked up from germline, CDR1 is SGHDN and CDR2 is FVKESK. CDR3 sequence: CASSPHNAGSGNTIYF. CDR3 nucleotide sequence: TGTGCCAGCAGCCCGCACAACGCGGGCTCTGGAAACACCATATATTTT.

This chain joins TRBV6-5 and TRBJ1-2, with 9 bases aligning to TRBD1. Germline loops: CDR1 MNHEY, CDR2 SVGAGI. Losses at the gene ends were 6 bases for V and 7 bases for J; bases not matched to a gene: 9. CDR3 length: 14 residues. The CDR3 protein is CASSQLQGAFGYTF. The CDR3 DNA reads TGTGCCAGCAGCCAACTACAGGGGGCGTTTGGCTACACCTTC.

V and J are TRBV7-2 and TRBJ1-3; D is possibly TRBD1 (6 bases). CDR3 length: 14 residues. V lost 5 bases and J lost 1, with 9 bases in between. CDR1 and CDR2 from the germline V gene are SGHTA and FQGNSA. CDR3 residues: CASSAQGSGNTIYF. DNA for the CDR3: TGTGCCAGCAGCGCACAGGGATCTGGAAACACCATATATTTT.

The rearrangement joins TRBV6-5 to TRBJ2-3, with 8 nucleotides matching TRBD1. After removal of 7 bases from V and 1 base from J, the junction contained 4 bases not matched to a gene. CDR1 and CDR2 (germline): MNHEY, SVGAGI. This CDR3 region has 14 residues. In DNA, the CDR3 is TGTGCCAGCAAGAACAGGGGGGGCACAGATACGCAGTATTTT. Its protein product is CASKNRGGTDTQYF.

The chain uses TRBV28 and TRBJ2-3, with a possible D match to TRBD2 (6 bases). V lost 6 bases and J 0 bases, leaving 19 bases between the germline ends. Germline CDR1 MDHEN, CDR2 SYDVKM. The length of the CDR3 is 17 residues. The CDR3 DNA reads TGTGCCAGCAGATCCCTCGGGGTAGCGGCTAGCACAGATACGCAGTATTTT. As protein: CASRSLGVAASTDTQYF.

The CDR3 here is CASSESPTGYGYTF. The CDR3 coding sequence is TGTGCCAGCAGTGAATCCCCCACTGGCTATGGCTACACCTTC. The V call is TRBV25-1, the J call TRBJ1-2; D not resolved. Trimming took off 1 base at V and 4 bases at J, with 10 bases between the two ends. Germline V gives CDR1 MGHDK, CDR2 SYGVNS. This CDR3 spans 14 amino acids.

The DNA for the CDR3 is TGTGCCAGCAGGACACAGGGTTTGCCATCCTACGAGCAGTACTTC. Protein sequence: CASRTQGLPSYEQYF. The chain is built from TRBV2 and TRBJ2-7, with D maybe TRBD1 (6 bases). Looked up from germline, CDR1 is SNHLY and CDR2 is FYNNEI. V lost 6 bases to trimming and J lost 1 base, with 16 bases between them. This CDR3 is 15 amino acids long.

The J gene is TRBJ2-2, the V gene TRBV9, with TRBD2 identical over 10 bases. V lost 4 bases to trimming and J lost 5 bases; unmatched junction nucleotides: 14. Germline V CDR1 and CDR2: SGDLS, YYNGEE. The CDR3 spans 18 residues. The CDR3 loop is CASSPHLPSGRFTGELFF. As DNA, the CDR3 is TGTGCCAGCAGCCCGCACTTGCCTAGCGGGAGATTTACCGGGGAGCTGTTTTTT. The full variable domain, with the rest looked up from reference TRBV9 and TRBJ2-2, is DSGVTQTPKHLITATGQRVTLRCSPRSGDLSVYWYQQSLDQGLQFLIQYYNGEERAKGNILERFSAQQFPDLHSELNLSSLELGDSALYFCASSPHLPSGRFTGELFFGEGSRLTVL.

The chain is built from TRBV7-2 and TRBJ2-1; 7 bases line up with TRBD1. CDR1 and CDR2 (germline): SGHTA, FQGNSA. The CDR3 is made up of 15 amino acids. V was clipped by 5 bases and J by 4 bases; unmatched bases: 8. The DNA of the CDR3 is TGTGCCAGCAGCCGCCCGGGACAGAGGTACAATGAGCAGTTCTTC. Amino acids: CASSRPGQRYNEQFF.

A single count supports this clone. The chain uses TRBV11-2 and TRBJ2-2; D remains ambiguous. In germline, CDR1 is SGHAT, CDR2 FQNNGV. This CDR3 comprises 16 residues. The V gene lost 2 bases and the J gene lost 0 bases, with 10 bases spanning the gap. CDR3 nucleotide sequence: TGTGCCAGCAGCTTAATGCCACCTACGAACACCGGGGAGCTGTTTTTT. Its translation: CASSLMPPTNTGELFF.

V is TRBV28 and J is TRBJ1-5; possible D gene TRBD1, 6 bases. V lost 7 bases to trimming and J lost 8 bases, with 18 bases between them. Germline assignment: CDR1 MDHEN and CDR2 SYDVKM. The CDR3 sequence is 14 residues long. CDR3 protein: CASTLGAGAKPQHF. CDR3 nucleotides: TGTGCCAGCACCCTTGGGGCAGGGGCAAAGCCCCAGCATTTT.